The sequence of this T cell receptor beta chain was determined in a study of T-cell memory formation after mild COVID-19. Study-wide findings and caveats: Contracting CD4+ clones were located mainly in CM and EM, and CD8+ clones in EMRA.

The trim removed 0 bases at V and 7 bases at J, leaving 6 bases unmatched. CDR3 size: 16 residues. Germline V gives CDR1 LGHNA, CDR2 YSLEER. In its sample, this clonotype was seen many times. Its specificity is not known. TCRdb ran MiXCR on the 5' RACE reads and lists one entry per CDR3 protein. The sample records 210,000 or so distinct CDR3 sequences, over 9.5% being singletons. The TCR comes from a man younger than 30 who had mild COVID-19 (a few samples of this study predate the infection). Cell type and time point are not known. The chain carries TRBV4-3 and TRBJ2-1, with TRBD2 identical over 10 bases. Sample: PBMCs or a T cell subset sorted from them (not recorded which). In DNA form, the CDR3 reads TGCGCCAGCAGCCAAGATAAAGGACTAGCGGCGAATGAGCAGTTCTTC. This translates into CASSQDKGLAANEQFF.